The text below deals with one TCR beta chain. TCRdb re-derived calls from the 5' RACE reads in MiXCR, one entry per CDR3 protein. The data hold some 500,000 distinct CDR3 sequences, with nearly 10% observed a single time. The V and J ends lost 3 bases and 1 base respectively, with 13 bases between them. The CDR3 consists of 16 residues. This entry belongs to a study of identical twins. Another study also made use of these data, one on yellow fever vaccine responses in identical twins.

Sequenced input: PBMCs. This TCR derives from a woman aged 18-29 years in good health. The genes are TRBV12-3 or TRBV12-4 and TRBJ2-1; D is perhaps TRBD1 (5 bases). CDR3 DNA: TGTGCCAGCAGTTTCTTGTGGGGCCGGTCCTACAATGAGCAGTTCTTC. As protein: CASSFLWGRSYNEQFF.